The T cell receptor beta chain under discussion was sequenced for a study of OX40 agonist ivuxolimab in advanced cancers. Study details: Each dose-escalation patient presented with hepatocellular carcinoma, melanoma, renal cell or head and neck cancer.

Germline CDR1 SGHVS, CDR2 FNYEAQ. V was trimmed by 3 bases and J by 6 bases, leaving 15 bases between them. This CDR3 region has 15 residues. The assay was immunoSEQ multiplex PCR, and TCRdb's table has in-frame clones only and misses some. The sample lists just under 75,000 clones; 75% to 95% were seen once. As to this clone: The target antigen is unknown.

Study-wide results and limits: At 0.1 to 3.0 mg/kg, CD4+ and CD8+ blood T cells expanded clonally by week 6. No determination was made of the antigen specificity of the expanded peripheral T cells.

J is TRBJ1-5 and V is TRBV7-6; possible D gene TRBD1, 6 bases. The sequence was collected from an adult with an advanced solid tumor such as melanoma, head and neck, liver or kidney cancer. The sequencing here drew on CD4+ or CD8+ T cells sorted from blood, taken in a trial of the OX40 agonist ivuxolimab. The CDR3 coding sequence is TGTGCCAGCAGCTTTTTGGGGGGCGCGGGTCAGCCCCAGCATTTT. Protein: CASSFLGGAGQPQHF.